Detailed here is one T cell receptor beta chain. This specimen comes from a study of blood T cell repertoires in COVID-19. Study summary: Sources were T cells, B-cell-depleted T cells, or PBMCs; the material itself was cDNA or gDNA.

Per the authors' pipeline: Nucleated cell counts were estimated from reference gene primer amplification. Only in-frame clones appear in the TCRdb table, and some are missing; sequencing was by immunoSEQ multiplex PCR. Clone size and V and J calls were adopted from that table, with D and trimming inferred from the DNA. The table lists around 140,000 clones, approximately 84% of them singletons. Participants, about 18 to 95 years old, spanned approximately 26 US areas. Trimming removed 7 bases at V and 3 bases at J, with 12 bases between. The CDR3 length is 13 residues. CDR1 SNHLY and CDR2 FYNNEI come from the germline V gene.

Source material: PBMCs or T cells enriched from blood (not recorded which). The chain has TRBV2 and TRBJ1-2; maybe TRBD1 (5 bases). The origin of this receptor is a man in his fifties or sixties in a cohort exposed to, infected with or recovered from COVID-19 (not recorded which). The CDR3 nucleotides read TGTGCCAGCAAGTCTGCAGGGTACTATGGCTACACCTTC. Its protein is CASKSAGYYGYTF.